One sample yielded the 6 T cell receptor beta chains listed below, sequenced in a study of blood T cell repertoires in COVID-19. Assay: immunoSEQ multiplex PCR; the TCRdb copy retains only in-frame clones and omits some. The sample records about 66,000 clones, approximately 80% being singletons. The specimen sequenced was peripheral blood. These TCRs come from a man in his sixties with acute or convalescent COVID-19.

The chain is built from TRBV5-1 and TRBJ2-5; perhaps TRBD1 as D (6 bases). Germline V gene sequence: CDR1 SGHRS, CDR2 YFSETQ. This CDR3 is built from 15 residues. Trimming shortened V by 0 bases and J by 5 bases, and 14 bases separated the two germline ends. The CDR3 bases are TGCGCCAGCAGCTTGGCAGGGGCCGGTTATGAGACCCAGTACTTC. It translates to CASSLAGAGYETQYF.

The chain couples TRBV27 to TRBJ2-7, with 7 bases that match TRBD2. The trim removed 4 bases at V and 0 bases at J, leaving 6 bases unmatched. The length of the CDR3 is 15 residues. Germline V lookup: CDR1 MNHEY, CDR2 SMNVEV (reference sequence). CDR3 nucleotides: TGTGCCAGCAGTTGGGGGGGGTTCTCCTCCTACGAGCAGTACGTC. It yields the protein CASSWGGFSSYEQYV.

The CDR3 DNA reads as TGTGCCAGCAGTAAACAGGGGGCCATTGAAAAACTGTTTTTT. This encodes CASSKQGAIEKLFF. This chain joins TRBV2 and TRBJ1-4; 9 nucleotides align to TRBD1. From germline, CDR1 is SNHLY and CDR2 FYNNEI. The CDR3 contains 14 residues. V dropped 5 bases and J dropped 7; count of bases not matched to a gene: 5.

This chain links TRBV9 with TRBJ1-2, with 8 positions matching TRBD1. Germline values: CDR1 SGDLS, CDR2 YYNGEE. This CDR3 region has 17 residues. The trim removed 3 bases at V and 4 bases at J, leaving 14 bases unmatched. CDR3 loop: CASSATLTGGLGYGYTF. CDR3 bases: TGTGCCAGCAGCGCAACTTTAACAGGGGGGCTGGGCTATGGCTACACCTTC.

The rearrangement links TRBV19 to TRBJ2-3; D call uncertain. V lost 5 bases to trimming and J lost 4 bases, with 10 bases between them. The CDR3 is 13 residues long. CDR1 LNHDA and CDR2 SQIVND come from the germline V gene (reference sequence). Here the CDR3 reads CASSFVRADTQYF. The CDR3 DNA reads TGTGCCAGTAGTTTTGTCCGGGCAGATACGCAGTATTTT.

The V call is TRBV6-2 or TRBV6-3, the J call TRBJ1-5, with TRBD1 as a possible D gene (6 bases). Trimming shortened V by 2 bases and J by 5 bases, and 13 bases separated the two germline ends. The CDR3 totals 15 residues. CDR1 is MNHEY, CDR2 SVGEGT, per germline. The CDR3 sequence is CASSYAWQGYQPQHF. CDR3 DNA sequence: TGTGCCAGCAGTTACGCGTGGCAGGGGTATCAGCCCCAGCATTTT.